The rows below give T cell receptor beta chains drawn from one sample of a study of cytomegalovirus exposure and HLA in healthy donors. Method: immunoSEQ multiplex PCR; TCRdb's copy keeps in-frame clones and lacks some. The sample has under 250,000 clones, around 80% seen once. Sequenced sample: PBMCs. Every receptor here comes from a male donor in good health and CMV-seronegative. Both conserved end residues are part of each CDR3. Fields, in order: V gene, J gene, clone size, D gene, CDR3 protein, CDR3 DNA. D genes are given only for firm matches. Expanded clones get a size class; other rows say once, few or many, or leave the size out.

TRBV13	TRBJ2-4	-	-	CASNRVDKNIQYF	TGTGCCAGCAACAGGGTAGACAAAAACATTCAGTACTTC
TRBV5-4	TRBJ2-5	-	-	CASSFDSGNPTGQYF	TGTGCCAGCAGCTTTGATTCCGGGAACCCTACCGGGCAGTACTTC
TRBV7-9	TRBJ1-4	-	-	CASSLDHGIGFF	TGTGCCAGCAGCTTAGATCACGGGATTGGGTTTTTT
TRBV7-6	TRBJ2-3	-	-	CASSLAALSWEAADTQYF	TGTGCCAGCAGCTTGGCAGCCCTAAGTTGGGAGGCCGCAGATACGCAGTATTTT
TRBV6-1	TRBJ2-4	-	TRBD2	CASAGTSGYKNIQYF	TGTGCCAGTGCCGGGACTAGCGGCTACAAAAACATTCAGTACTTC
TRBV25-1	TRBJ2-2	-	-	CASSRSPGQNTGELFF	TGTGCCAGCAGTAGAAGTCCTGGACAAAACACCGGGGAGCTGTTTTTT
TRBV30	TRBJ2-1	few	-	CAWSVGDIAGEQFF	TGTGCCTGGAGTGTAGGGGACATAGCTGGTGAGCAGTTCTTC
TRBV7-9	TRBJ2-3	-	-	CSSSLVQGAYTQYF	TGTTCCAGCAGCTTAGTTCAGGGCGCTTATACGCAGTATTTT
TRBV7-6	TRBJ1-5	-	-	CASSLKAGSSNQPQHF	TGTGCCAGCAGCTTAAAGGCAGGGTCGAGCAATCAGCCCCAGCATTTT
TRBV5-4	TRBJ2-3	once	TRBD1	CASSLVGTGVTDTQYF	TGTGCCAGCAGCTTGGTGGGGACAGGGGTCACAGATACGCAGTATTTT
TRBV5-8	TRBJ2-7	few	-	CASSLALGVPSYEQYF	TGTGCCAGCAGCTTGGCCCTAGGGGTCCCCTCCTACGAGCAGTACTTC
TRBV6-1	TRBJ2-5	-	-	CASSKGSSETQYF	TGTGCCAGCAGTAAGGGGTCGTCGGAGACCCAGTACTTC
TRBV7-3	TRBJ2-5	once	-	CASSLNAGWETQYF	TGTGCCAGCAGCTTAAACGCGGGGTGGGAGACCCAGTACTTC
TRBV4-2	TRBJ1-1	few	TRBD1	CASSPGRTGPLNTEAFF	TGTGCCAGCAGCCCGGGCCGGACAGGGCCCTTGAACACTGAAGCTTTCTTT
TRBV7-2	TRBJ2-2	-	TRBD1	CASSFSGTGFKNTGELFF	TGTGCCAGCAGCTTCTCCGGGACAGGGTTTAAGAACACCGGGGAGCTGTTTTTT
TRBV19	TRBJ2-1	-	TRBD2	CASSIDRRKFLAGGPSKQFF	TGTGCCAGTAGTATAGATCGACGGAAGTTTTTAGCGGGAGGTCCCTCCAAGCAGTTCTTC